This T cell receptor (beta chain) originates from a study of regulatory and conventional T cells in RAG deficiency. Study outcomes and limitations: Omenn patients showed >75% Treg-Tconv overlap and shorter CDR3 lengths.

Genomic DNA came from blood regulatory T cells gated CD4+ CD25-high CD127-low. Comment on this clone: Its antigen is currently unknown.

TCRdb's copy holds only in-frame clones and misses some; the assay was immunoSEQ multiplex PCR. The table lists roughly 11,000 clones, roughly 95% of them singletons. Trimming stripped 0 bases from V and 1 base from J, with 10 bases between. This CDR3 has 15 amino acids. Germline loops: CDR1 LNHDA, CDR2 SQIVND (reference sequence). The sample also formed part of further work on regulatory T cells. That investigation notes: Amplification used 52 TRBV primers and 13 TRBJ primers.

The sample was CD127- CD25+ CD4+ Tregs sorted from blood. This TCR was sampled from a human donor in good health. The rearrangement joins TRBV19 to TRBJ2-7, with D maybe TRBD1 (5 bases). The DNA of the CDR3 is TGTGCCAGTAGTATAGAACCGACAGAATCCTACGAGCAGTACTTC. As protein: CASSIEPTESYEQYF.